These 29 T cell receptor beta chains were all obtained from the same sample, sequenced in a study of tumor T cells in aggressive B-cell lymphoma. Repertoires were generated with immunoSEQ multiplex PCR, while TCRdb's copy carries only in-frame clones and drops some. The repertoire has 9,000 or so clones, roughly 85% of them found once; the top ten carry approximately 3.6%. The sample comprised tumor tissue. Receptors were obtained from an adult with diffuse large B cell lymphoma.

This clone was seen a handful of times. This chain joins TRBV27 and TRBJ2-7; D ambiguous. This CDR3 is 13 amino acids long. CDR1 is MNHEY and CDR2 is SMNVEV in the germline V gene (reference sequence). V was shortened by 3 bases and J by 9 bases, with 15 bases between the two germline ends. CDR3 amino acids: CASSFSPRSGQYF. CDR3 DNA: TGTGCCAGCAGTTTTTCCCCCCGGTCAGGGCAGTACTTC.

J is TRBJ1-1 and V is TRBV5-5, with D possibly matching TRBD1 (5 bases). The germline V gene encodes CDR1 SGHKS and CDR2 YYEKEE (reference sequence). CDR3 length: 12 amino acids. Trimming pared 0 bases from V and 7 bases from J, leaving 7 bases between. The CDR3 loop is CASSLEQVEAFF. The CDR3 DNA follows: TGTGCCAGCAGCTTGGAACAGGTTGAAGCTTTCTTT.

The V and J genes are TRBV27 and TRBJ1-2; 7 nucleotides align to TRBD1. Germline V CDR1 and CDR2: MNHEY, SMNVEV (reference sequence). The CDR3 is made up of 15 amino acids. V lost 5 bases, J lost 3 bases, and 9 bases stayed unmatched. The CDR3 protein is CASSKDRVQDYGYTF. The CDR3, as DNA: TGTGCCAGCAGTAAAGACAGGGTTCAGGACTATGGCTACACCTTC.

The chain employs TRBV28 and TRBJ1-1; no definite D call. There are 13 residues in the CDR3. V dropped 10 bases and J dropped 6 bases, with 18 bases sitting between them. Germline CDR1 reads MDHEN; CDR2 reads SYDVKM. In DNA, the CDR3 is TGTGCCACCATAGACCCACGTCGGGCTGAAGCTTTCTTT. Protein sequence: CATIDPRRAEAFF.

The CDR3, as DNA: TGTGCCAGCTCACGAGTAGGGACAGACGCTTTCAATGAGCAGTTCTTC. As protein: CASSRVGTDAFNEQFF. The chain joins TRBV18 to TRBJ2-1, with 7 nucleotides matching TRBD1. Germline CDR1 reads KGHSH; CDR2 reads LQKENI. V was pared by 4 bases and J by 6 bases, with 12 bases of the junction left unmatched. This CDR3 has 16 amino acids.

The V call is TRBV28, the J call TRBJ2-2, with 8 bases that match TRBD2. This CDR3 has 15 amino acids. Germline assignment: CDR1 MDHEN and CDR2 SYDVKM. The trim removed 4 bases at V and 4 bases at J, leaving 5 bases unmatched. The DNA of the CDR3 is TGTGCCAGCAGTTCACTTGGACTAGCCACCGGGGAGCTGTTTTTT. Amino acids: CASSSLGLATGELFF.

The rearrangement joins TRBV5-6 to TRBJ2-2; TRBD1 is a possible D gene (5 bases). CDR1 and CDR2 (germline): SGHDT, YYEEEE. V gave up 0 bases and J gave up 6 bases, with 9 bases separating them. This CDR3 is built from 14 residues. The CDR3 coding sequence is TGTGCCAGCAGCTTGGAGGTAGGGGCCGGGGAGCTGTTTTTT. The encoded protein is CASSLEVGAGELFF.

The chain carries TRBV27 and TRBJ2-4, with D possibly matching TRBD1 (7 bases). The CDR3 runs to 15 residues. Looked up from germline, CDR1 is MNHEY and CDR2 is SMNVEV (reference sequence). V lost 2 bases and J lost 9, with 17 bases in between. The chain's CDR3 is CASSLVEGAGGIQYF. The CDR3 DNA sequence: TGTGCCAGCAGTTTAGTGGAGGGGGCGGGCGGCATTCAGTACTTC.

The chain employs TRBV18 and TRBJ1-5; TRBD1 is a possible D gene (5 bases). Germline lookup yields CDR1 KGHSH and CDR2 LQKENI. The germline V and J ends were trimmed by 2 bases and 6 bases, with 17 bases remaining between them. The CDR3 consists of 16 residues. CDR3 protein: CASSPLGASMGQPQHF. The CDR3 DNA follows: TGTGCCAGCTCACCATTAGGGGCCAGCATGGGTCAGCCCCAGCATTTT.

This CDR3 is CSARTGGQQFF. The CDR3 DNA follows: TGCAGTGCTAGGACGGGGGGGCAGCAGTTCTTC. The chain recombines TRBV20-1 with TRBJ2-1; 8 positions match TRBD2. CDR3 size: 11 residues. V lost 3 bases, J lost 11 bases, and 3 bases stayed unmatched. Germline V gene sequence: CDR1 DFQATT, CDR2 SNEGSKA (reference sequence).

With regard to this clone: This CDR3 is also generated by other DNA sequences in the sample. In DNA form, the CDR3 reads TGTGCCAGCAGCTTTCCGACAAACTACGAGCAGTACTTC. Amino acid sequence: CASSFPTNYEQYF. The chain links TRBV7-9 to TRBJ2-7, with D unresolved. Trimming removed 3 bases from V and 3 bases from J, with 9 bases in between. Germline assignment: CDR1 SEHNR and CDR2 FQNEAQ (reference sequence). CDR3 length: 13 amino acids.

V and J are TRBV27 and TRBJ2-3, with TRBD1 as a possible D gene (5 bases). CDR3 size: 15 residues. Between the trimmed V and J ends, which lost 5 bases and 0 bases, there was a span of 12 bases. Germline V gene sequence: CDR1 MNHEY, CDR2 SMNVEV (reference sequence). CDR3 in amino acids: CASSLQDTSTDTQYF. CDR3 DNA sequence: TGTGCCAGCAGTCTACAGGATACTAGCACAGATACGCAGTATTTT.

The count of this clone is one. The chain joins TRBV7-6 to TRBJ1-4, with D hard to call. V was cut by 1 base and J by 5 bases, with 11 bases left in between. The CDR3 has 15 amino acids. Germline values: CDR1 SGHVS, CDR2 FNYEAQ. The CDR3 loop reads CASSLVPGENEKLFF. DNA for the CDR3: TGTGCCAGCAGCTTAGTACCGGGAGAAAATGAAAAACTGTTTTTT.

This rearrangement joins TRBV10-2 to TRBJ2-3, with TRBD2 matching 10 bases. V trimming: 1 base; J trimming: 2 bases; junction bases outside the gene matches: 9. The CDR3 length is 18 residues. Germline V gene sequence: CDR1 WSHSY, CDR2 SAAADI. CDR3 bases: TGCGCCAGCAGTGAGTTTCTTGGTAGCGGGGGGCCCACAGATACGCAGTATTTT. Amino acid sequence: CASSEFLGSGGPTDTQYF.

This rearrangement joins TRBV13 to TRBJ2-5, with 8 bases that match TRBD1. This CDR3 is 15 amino acids long. Germline CDR1 and CDR2: PRHDT and FYEKMQ (reference sequence). J gave up 4 bases and V 6 bases, and 10 bases lay outside the gene matches. The CDR3 DNA reads as TGTGCCAGCAGAAGACAGGGGAAGTTGGGAGAGACCCAGTACTTC. Translated: CASRRQGKLGETQYF.

The CDR3: CAWSRDMNTGELFF. The CDR3 DNA reads as TGTGCCTGGAGCAGGGACATGAACACCGGGGAGCTGTTTTTT. J is TRBJ2-2 and V is TRBV30; D is possibly TRBD1 (6 bases). Trimming stripped 3 bases from V and 1 base from J, with 9 bases between. This CDR3 region has 14 residues. CDR1 and CDR2 (germline): GTSNPN, SVGIG (reference sequence).

This rearrangement joins TRBV10-3 to TRBJ1-2, with 7 positions matching TRBD1. The trim removed 0 bases at V and 1 base at J, leaving 5 bases unmatched. CDR3 length equals 16 residues. CDR1 and CDR2 (germline): ENHRY, SYGVKD. The CDR3 region is CAISESRGRGNYGYTF. CDR3 sequence (DNA): TGTGCCATCAGTGAGTCGAGGGGGCGGGGTAACTATGGCTACACCTTC.

In its sample, this clone was seen a few times. Other nucleotide sequences in the sample specify the same CDR3. This sequence joins TRBV28 and TRBJ2-1; 8 positions agree with TRBD2. The CDR3 extends over 13 amino acids. Losses at the gene ends were 6 bases for V and 4 bases for J; bases not matched to a gene: 2. Germline V gene lookup returns CDR1 MDHEN and CDR2 SYDVKM. The CDR3 DNA is TGTGCCAGCAGCTTAGCGGGGTACAATGAGCAGTTCTTC. It is translated as CASSLAGYNEQFF.

This sequence joins TRBV7-2 and TRBJ2-7; TRBD2 aligns across 11 bases. The V and J ends lost 5 bases and 4 bases, in that order; junction bases with no gene match: 7. The germline V gene encodes CDR1 SGHTA and CDR2 FQGNSA. The CDR3 is 15 amino acids. CDR3 in DNA: TGTGCCAGCAGCATTAGCGGGGGGGCCCAGTACGAGCAGTACTTC. This gives the protein CASSISGGAQYEQYF. Using reference TRBV7-2 and TRBJ2-7 for the parts outside the CDR3, the full variable domain is GAGVSQSPSNKVTEKGKDVELRCDPISGHTALYWYRQSLGQGLEFLIYFQGNSAPDKSGLPSDRFSAERTGGSVSTLTIQRTQQEDSAVYLCASSISGGAQYEQYFGPGTRLTVT.

The CDR3 DNA sequence: TGTGCCAGCAGTGCCAGCACCGGGGAGCTGTTTTTT. Translating gives CASSASTGELFF. This chain connects TRBV6-1 to TRBJ2-2; D is ambiguous. Trimming stripped 4 bases from V and 4 bases from J, with 4 bases between. Germline values: CDR1 MNHNS, CDR2 SASEGT. CDR3 length: 12 residues.

The V call is TRBV10-1, the J call TRBJ1-1; tentatively, D is TRBD1 (6 bases). This CDR3 is 15 amino acids long. The germline gives CDR1 WNHNN, CDR2 SYGVQD (reference sequence). The V gene lost 0 bases and the J gene lost 5 bases, with 13 bases spanning the gap. The DNA of the CDR3 is TGCGCCAGCAGTGAGTCGATTATAAGGGGGACTGAAGCTTTCTTT. Its protein product is CASSESIIRGTEAFF.

The chain carries TRBV10-3 and TRBJ1-1, with D possibly TRBD1 on 6 matching bases. CDR3 length equals 11 residues. The germline gives CDR1 ENHRY, CDR2 SYGVKD. V was trimmed by 9 bases and J by 7 bases, leaving 12 bases between them. DNA of the CDR3: TGTGCCATAGAGGGAGGGGGTGAAGCTTTCTTT. Its translation is CAIEGGGEAFF.

The CDR3 sequence: CASSFGSGRYTEAFF. The DNA for the CDR3 is TGTGCCAGCAGCTTTGGATCAGGGAGGTACACTGAAGCTTTCTTT. This chain uses TRBV7-9 with TRBJ1-1, with D tentatively TRBD1 (5 bases). This CDR3 has 15 amino acids. Germline CDR1 reads SEHNR; CDR2 reads FQNEAQ (reference sequence). V dropped 3 bases and J dropped 3 bases, with 14 bases sitting between them.

The J gene is TRBJ2-1, the V gene TRBV30, with 13 bases matching TRBD2. Losses at the gene ends were 0 bases for V and 4 bases for J; bases not matched to a gene: 12. The length of the CDR3 is 19 residues. CDR1 GTSNPN and CDR2 SVGIG come from the germline V gene (reference sequence). The CDR3 reads CAWSVTSGGAIGTYNEQFF. The CDR3 DNA follows: TGTGCCTGGAGTGTTACTAGCGGGGGGGCCATCGGGACATACAATGAGCAGTTCTTC.

J is TRBJ1-2 and V is TRBV21-1; the table names TRBD1, a call not compared with the DNA. TRBV21-1 is a documented pseudogene. This CDR3 comprises 16 residues. For the CDR3, the DNA is TGTGCCAGCAGCAAAGTGAGAACAGTTGGGTCCCTTGGCTACACCTTC. Its translation: CASSKVRTVGSLGYTF.

The rearrangement links TRBV28 to TRBJ2-7, with 7 bases fitting TRBD2. Germline V gene sequence: CDR1 MDHEN, CDR2 SYDVKM. V dropped 6 bases and J dropped 2; count of bases not matched to a gene: 10. The CDR3 totals 15 residues. CDR3: CASSRVKGRAYEQYF. CDR3 coding DNA: TGTGCCAGCAGCCGTGTTAAGGGGAGGGCCTACGAGCAGTACTTC.

This chain links TRBV19 with TRBJ2-5; TRBD1 matches at 11 bases. The CDR3 runs 16 residues. Germline loops: CDR1 LNHDA, CDR2 SQIVND (reference sequence). With 7 bases clipped from V and 5 bases from J, the junction kept 12 bases outside the gene matches. CDR3 protein: CASNPSGGQGDETQYF. In DNA form, the CDR3 reads TGTGCCAGTAACCCCTCAGGGGGACAGGGGGACGAGACCCAGTACTTC.

J is TRBJ2-1 and V is TRBV15; TRBD1 is a possible D gene (5 bases). Trimming took off 2 bases at V and 4 bases at J, with 9 bases between the two ends. CDR3 size: 14 residues. Germline CDR1 reads LNHNV; CDR2 reads YYDKDF (reference sequence). DNA for the CDR3: TGTGCCACCAGCAGAATCTCAGGGTACAATGAGCAGTTCTTC. Its protein is CATSRISGYNEQFF.

The V gene is TRBV19, the J gene TRBJ2-7, with TRBD1 identical over 11 bases. The germline V gene has CDR1 LNHDA and CDR2 SQIVND (reference sequence). This CDR3 contains 16 residues. V lost 3 bases to trimming and J lost 1 base; unmatched junction nucleotides: 5. The CDR3 DNA reads TGTGCCAGTAGTATCACCGGGACAGGGGGATCCTACGAGCAGTACTTC. Its translation is CASSITGTGGSYEQYF.